Sequencing of this TCR beta chain was carried out in a study of post-analysis software for immune sequencing data. Study-level information: Disease trajectories encompassed relapsing-remitting, secondary progressive and progressive-relapsing multiple sclerosis.

Study-wide points: Five or six TRBV segments, TRBV5-6, TRBV5-1 and TRBV20-1 among them, were found more frequent in patients than controls. Multiple sclerosis patients showed significantly lower normalized Chao1 diversity than controls did. When the samples were clustered directly with F measure, those that had been prepared in the same batch showed strong co-clustering.

The authors incorporated unique molecular identifiers into the TCR beta cDNA libraries. Out of roughly 1 to 10 million T cells, about 460,000 cDNA molecules were generated. TCRdb ran MiXCR on the PCR reads and lists one entry per CDR3 protein. This table has 600,000 to 750,000 distinct CDR3 sequences, 55% to 70% appearing once. Looked up from germline, CDR1 is PRHDT and CDR2 is FYEKMQ (reference sequence). With 4 bases removed from V and 3 bases from J, the gap between germline ends came to 10 bases. The CDR3 spans 13 residues. This clonotype has just one count. No antigen is known for it. The sequenced material came from blood. The sequence came from a girl aged 2-10 years with multiple sclerosis. The genes are TRBV13 and TRBJ2-7; D gene ambiguous. The CDR3 DNA follows: TGTGCCAGCAGCTCTATACCTTACTACGAGCAGTACTTC. This codes for CASSSIPYYEQYF.